This is a list of T cell receptor beta chains from one sample in a study of T cell clusters in autoimmune cytopenias. For each CDR3 protein, TCRdb gives one entry from its re-call of the multiplex PCR reads, without DNA. The sample includes 5,300 or so distinct CDR3 sequences. The sequenced sample consisted of peripheral blood. Receptor source: a human donor with an autoimmune cytopenia or autoimmune hepatitis (not recorded which). CDR3s include the opening cysteine and the closing phenylalanine or tryptophan. Expanded clones are given a class, and other clones once, few, many or no size at all.

j_gene,abundance,v_gene,CDR3aa
TRBJ2-5,.,TRBV20-1,CSSARGGQGMARGQYF
TRBJ2-3,.,TRBV10-2,CASSDQSTDTQYF
TRBJ2-1,.,TRBV6-5,CASSRHVAGGDNEQFF
TRBJ2-1,.,TRBV11-1,CASSLGVGQQYF
TRBJ1-5,medium-sized,TRBV12-3/TRBV12-4,CASRAGGDGQPQHF
TRBJ2-3,medium-sized,TRBV5-6,CASSAGGPSAQYF
TRBJ1-1,.,TRBV5-1,CASNWLTGVGENTEAFF
TRBJ1-5,medium-sized,TRBV7-2,CASSRNMNQPQHF
TRBJ1-4,medium-sized,TRBV19,CASSIMTAATNEKLFF
TRBJ1-1,.,TRBV5-4,CASSLEPGRRNTEAFF
TRBJ2-5,medium-sized,TRBV27,CASSRRMGQGFETQYF
TRBJ1-3,medium-sized,TRBV5-4,CASSLTGPGNTIYF
TRBJ1-1,.,TRBV12-3/TRBV12-4,CASRPQVGTEAFF
TRBJ2-2,medium-sized,TRBV19,CASRGGGDSHTGELFF
TRBJ1-1,.,TRBV5-4,CASTLGTLGTEAFF
TRBJ2-1,.,TRBV27,CASTLSGLEALNYNEQFF
TRBJ1-1,.,TRBV13,CASSFDRNTEAFF
TRBJ2-7,.,TRBV6-1,CASSEGPKGGQYF
TRBJ2-3,.,TRBV20-1,CSAIEPGTDTQYF
TRBJ2-7,medium-sized,TRBV6-6,CASRAGRNSYEQYF
TRBJ2-5,medium-sized,TRBV6-5,CASSYSRTSGGSQYF
TRBJ1-1,medium-sized,TRBV6-6,CASSYSQGMNTEAFF
TRBJ2-1,.,TRBV7-2,CASSLVPAYNEQFF
TRBJ1-5,.,TRBV10-3,CAISESPGYSNQPQHF
TRBJ2-7,.,TRBV13,CASSDLGGRSYEQYF
TRBJ1-2,medium-sized,TRBV19,CASSIKGGGDYGYTF
TRBJ2-1,medium-sized,TRBV5-4,CASSPPTGSYNEQFF
TRBJ2-3,medium-sized,TRBV5-6,CASSLGPTDTQYF
TRBJ2-3,.,TRBV12-3/TRBV12-4,CASSLGGARTDTQYF
TRBJ1-2,.,TRBV2,CASSELAANYGYTF
TRBJ2-1,medium-sized,TRBV6-2/TRBV6-3,CASSYEGAGEQFF
TRBJ1-1,.,TRBV5-4,CASSLYLEREAFF
TRBJ1-4,.,TRBV18,CASSPRDSAGGEKLFF
TRBJ2-1,medium-sized,TRBV19,CASSIAGLAGYNEQFF